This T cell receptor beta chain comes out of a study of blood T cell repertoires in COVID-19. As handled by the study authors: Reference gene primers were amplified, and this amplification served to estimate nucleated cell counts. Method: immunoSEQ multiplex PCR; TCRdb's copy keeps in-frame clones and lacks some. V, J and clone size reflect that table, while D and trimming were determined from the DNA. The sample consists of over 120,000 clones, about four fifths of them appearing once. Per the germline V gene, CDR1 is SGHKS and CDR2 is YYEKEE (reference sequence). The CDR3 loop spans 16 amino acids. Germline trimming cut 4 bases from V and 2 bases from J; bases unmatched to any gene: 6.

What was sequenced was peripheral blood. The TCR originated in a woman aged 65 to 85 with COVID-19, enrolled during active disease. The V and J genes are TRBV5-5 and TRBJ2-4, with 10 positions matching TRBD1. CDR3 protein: CASSRDRGKSKNIQYF. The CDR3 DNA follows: TGTGCCAGCAGCCGGGACAGGGGAAAATCCAAAAACATTCAGTACTTC. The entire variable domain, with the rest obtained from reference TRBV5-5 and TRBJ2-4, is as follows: DAGVTQSPTHLIKTRGQQVTLRCSPISGHKSVSWYQQVLGQGPQFIFQYYEKEERGRGNFPDRFSARQFPNYSSELNVNALLLGDSALYLCASSRDRGKSKNIQYFGAGTRLSVL.